Shown below are 6 T cell receptor beta chains from a single sample sequenced in a study of cytomegalovirus exposure and HLA in healthy donors. Primers: 60 Vbeta forward and 13 Jbeta reverse. Assay used: immunoSEQ multiplex PCR; TCRdb lists only in-frame clones, some missing. The sample comprises approximately 130,000 clones, 80% to 85% of which are singletons, and around 2.3% rests with the top ten. The sequenced sample was PBMCs. The origin of the receptors is a woman between 40 and 50 years old in good health and CMV-seronegative.

This clone was observed at least ten times. The chain has TRBV5-4 and TRBJ1-1, with 7 nucleotides matching TRBD1. The CDR3 length is 14 residues. V dropped 4 bases and J dropped 2; count of bases not matched to a gene: 5. Germline lookup yields CDR1 SGHNT and CDR2 YYREEE (reference sequence). Written as DNA, the CDR3 is TGTGCCAGCAGCATGACAGGGACCAACACTGAAGCTTTCTTT. Translating it yields CASSMTGTNTEAFF.

This clone was observed a single time. V gene TRBV11-2 combines with J gene TRBJ1-2, with a tentative D call TRBD1 (6 bases). The V and J ends lost 1 base and 4 bases respectively, with 13 bases between them. Germline V gene sequence: CDR1 SGHAT, CDR2 FQNNGV. This CDR3 is 15 amino acids long. DNA for the CDR3: TGTGCCAGCAGCTTAGCAGGGGAAGGAGTCTATGGCTACACCTTC. Translated, it gives CASSLAGEGVYGYTF.

The V and J genes are TRBV4-3 and TRBJ2-5; D perhaps matches TRBD2 (6 bases). Germline V gene lookup returns CDR1 LGHNA and CDR2 YSLEER. Deletions cut 0 bases from V and 11 bases from J, with 22 bases between. There are 16 residues in the CDR3. The CDR3 loop reads CASSQDRPLHPREQYF. DNA for the CDR3: TGCGCCAGCAGCCAAGATCGTCCCCTCCATCCTCGGGAGCAGTACTTC.

The table lists this clone with a count of one. The V call is TRBV15, the J call TRBJ2-4; TRBD1 matches 7 bases. Unmatched junction bases numbered 8, after V lost 3 bases and J lost 6 bases. From germline, CDR1 is LNHNV and CDR2 YYDKDF (reference sequence). This CDR3 has 15 amino acids. CDR3 coding DNA: TGTGCCACCAGCAGGCCGAGACAGGGTGGAAACATTCAGTACTTC. Translating gives CATSRPRQGGNIQYF.

The rearrangement uses TRBV11-2 and TRBJ2-2, with D possibly being TRBD2 (7 bases). Per the germline V gene, CDR1 is SGHAT and CDR2 is FQNNGV. V was pared by 11 bases and J by 4 bases, with 14 bases between. The CDR3 sequence is 13 residues long. The chain's CDR3 is CAGGAPGTGELFF. CDR3 nucleotides: TGTGCCGGGGGGGCGCCGGGCACCGGGGAGCTGTTTTTT. The variable domain in full, with the rest retrieved from reference TRBV11-2 and TRBJ2-2, is EAGVAQSPRYKIIEKRQSVAFWCNPISGHATLYWYQQILGQGPKLLIQFQNNGVVDDSQLPKDRFSAERLKGVDSTLKIQPAKLEDSAVYLCAGGAPGTGELFFGEGSRLTVL.

This chain uses TRBV15 with TRBJ1-5; TRBD1 matches at 7 bases. V trimming: 2 bases; J trimming: 0 bases; junction bases outside the gene matches: 10. This CDR3 contains 18 residues. Germline V gene data show CDR1 as LNHNV and CDR2 as YYDKDF (reference sequence). The CDR3 DNA sequence: TGTGCCACCAGCAGACGCGGTGGACAGGTCAATAGCAATCAGCCCCAGCATTTT. Amino acid sequence: CATSRRGGQVNSNQPQHF.